These 22 T cell receptor beta chains originate from one sample sequenced in a study of T cell responses to AZD1222 COVID-19 vaccine. Generated by immunoSEQ multiplex PCR, the TCRdb table keeps only in-frame clones and is missing some. This table holds around 180,000 clones, over 75% found once. This specimen consisted of peripheral blood, obtained on day 0 of AZD1222 vaccination. The receptors shown here come from an adult in good health.

This chain joins TRBV11-3 and TRBJ2-3, with D maybe TRBD2 (5 bases). Germline loops: CDR1 SGHNT, CDR2 YENEEA. The CDR3 contains 13 residues. The V end lost 1 base, the J end lost 6 bases, and 8 bases lay between the germline ends. CDR3 in DNA: TGTGCCAGCAGCTTAGCTGGGAGTGATACGCAGTATTTT. It translates to CASSLAGSDTQYF.

The chain uses TRBV18 and TRBJ1-2; D is possibly TRBD1 (5 bases). Trimming cost V 3 bases and J 5 bases, with 13 bases left between them. The germline gives CDR1 KGHSH, CDR2 LQKENI. This CDR3 has 14 residues. CDR3 in DNA: TGTGCCAGCTCACCGAGACAGAACCCATATGGCTACACCTTC. It specifies CASSPRQNPYGYTF. The variable domain in full, with the rest retrieved from reference TRBV18 and TRBJ1-2, is NAGVMQNPRHLVRRRGQEARLRCSPMKGHSHVYWYRQLPEEGLKFMVYLQKENIIDESGMPKERFSAEFPKEGPSILRIQQVVRGDSAAYFCASSPRQNPYGYTFGSGTRLTVV.

This chain joins TRBV6-2 or TRBV6-3 and TRBJ2-5; 7 nucleotides agree with TRBD1. This CDR3 comprises 13 residues. CDR1 MNHEY and CDR2 SVGEGT come from the germline V gene. Losses at the gene ends were 5 bases for V and 7 bases for J; bases not matched to a gene: 7. CDR3 DNA: TGTGCCAGCAGTGTACAGGGGACCGGGACCCAGTACTTC. Translated: CASSVQGTGTQYF.

This chain uses TRBV7-9 with TRBJ1-2, with TRBD1 matching over 9 bases. Per germline, CDR1 SEHNR and CDR2 FQNEAQ (reference sequence). V was clipped by 4 bases and J by 2 bases; unmatched bases: 11. The CDR3 has 17 amino acids. Written as DNA, the CDR3 is TGTGCCAGCAGCTATAATACCGGGACAGGGTACAACTATGGCTACACCTTC. Translating it yields CASSYNTGTGYNYGYTF.

With respect to this clone: The sample contains more than one DNA sequence encoding this CDR3. The chain uses TRBV6-1 and TRBJ2-6; no reliable D call. The CDR3 sequence is 13 residues long. V was shortened by 3 bases and J by 3 bases, with 3 bases between the two germline ends. CDR1 is MNHNS, CDR2 SASEGT, per germline. CDR3 bases: TGTGCCAGCAGTGAGGTTGGGGCCAACGTCCTGACTTTC. This gives the protein CASSEVGANVLTF.

This rearrangement joins TRBV10-3 to TRBJ2-5, with D possibly called TRBD1 or TRBD2 (5 bases each). CDR3 length equals 15 residues. The V gene lost 4 bases and the J gene lost 5 bases, with 17 bases spanning the gap. Germline V gives CDR1 ENHRY, CDR2 SYGVKD. In nucleotides, the CDR3 is TGTGCCATCAGTGCTAGAGGGGCGCCCGGGGAGACCCAGTACTTC. Residues: CAISARGAPGETQYF.

The chain couples TRBV29-1 to TRBJ2-1, with TRBD2 as a possible D gene (6 bases). CDR1 is SQVTM, CDR2 ANQGSEA, per germline. The CDR3 length is 14 residues. Trimming stripped 3 bases from V and 8 bases from J, with 17 bases between. This CDR3 is CSVDAGSRADEQFF. DNA of the CDR3: TGCAGCGTTGATGCGGGGTCAAGGGCTGATGAGCAGTTCTTC.

This chain uses TRBV5-1 with TRBJ2-4; D gene unclear. Trimming pared 3 bases from V and 10 bases from J, leaving 14 bases between. CDR1 and CDR2 (germline): SGHRS, YFSETQ. The CDR3 is 13 amino acids. The CDR3 DNA follows: TGCGCCAGCAGCTCCATCTTGACACAGATTCAGTACTTC. Amino acid sequence: CASSSILTQIQYF.

The V call is TRBV20-1, the J call TRBJ1-1; tentatively, D is TRBD1 (5 bases). Germline assignment: CDR1 DFQATT and CDR2 SNEGSKA (reference sequence). V was pared by 3 bases and J by 3 bases, with 14 bases between. This CDR3 has 14 amino acids. DNA for the CDR3: TGCAGTGCTAGTAATCCGGGACCCTACACTGAAGCTTTCTTT. Protein: CSASNPGPYTEAFF.

This rearrangement joins TRBV5-1 to TRBJ2-7; D call uncertain. The germline V gene encodes CDR1 SGHRS and CDR2 YFSETQ. This CDR3 is 13 amino acids long. V was pared by 3 bases and J by 3 bases, with 10 bases between. The CDR3 sequence is CASSSTAYYEQYF. CDR3 coding DNA: TGCGCCAGCAGCTCCACCGCCTACTACGAGCAGTACTTC.

The chain carries TRBV3-1 (or the pseudogene TRBV3-2) and TRBJ1-2; no firm D call. The V end lost 1 base, the J end lost 7 bases, and 7 bases lay between the germline ends. CDR1 LGHDT and CDR2 YNNKEL come from the germline V gene (reference sequence). The CDR3 extends over 12 amino acids. The chain's CDR3 is CASSQATTGYTF. CDR3 coding DNA: TGTGCCAGCAGCCAAGCCACGACTGGCTACACCTTC.

On this clone: A read error may produce the germline difference seen at one junction end. This sequence joins TRBV10-3 and TRBJ2-1, with D possibly being TRBD1 or TRBD2 (5 bases each). The CDR3 spans 12 residues. The germline V gene encodes CDR1 ENHRY and CDR2 SYGVKD. CDR3 sequence reads: CAYRDPLNEQFF. For the CDR3, the DNA is TGCGCCTACCGGGACCCCCTCAATGAGCAGTTCTTC.

V is TRBV4-2 and J is TRBJ2-7; possibly TRBD1 or TRBD2 for D (5 bases each). Trimming took off 0 bases at V and 0 bases at J, with 15 bases between the two ends. Germline V gene data show CDR1 as LGHNA and CDR2 as YNFKEQ. The CDR3 consists of 17 residues. The CDR3 sequence: CASSQEGLRDHSYEQYF. CDR3 sequence (DNA): TGTGCCAGCAGCCAAGAGGGGCTAAGGGACCACTCCTACGAGCAGTACTTC.

This chain joins TRBV6-5 and TRBJ1-6; a weak D match, TRBD1 (6 bases). CDR1 is MNHEY and CDR2 is SVGAGI in the germline V gene. The CDR3 sequence is 15 residues long. Trimming removed 5 bases at V and 9 bases at J, with 17 bases between. DNA of the CDR3: TGTGCCAGCAGTCCCCGCCAGGGGAGAGGTTCACCCCTCCACTTT. This sequence encodes CASSPRQGRGSPLHF.

Comments on this clone: The same CDR3 also results from other DNA sequences found in this sample. This chain links TRBV11-2 with TRBJ2-7; D gene uncertain. This CDR3 is built from 13 residues. V lost 1 base, J lost 0 bases, and 4 bases lay in between. Germline assignment: CDR1 SGHAT and CDR2 FQNNGV. CDR3 sequence: CASSLGSSYEQYV. CDR3 nucleotides: TGTGCCAGCAGCTTAGGGAGCTCCTACGAGCAGTACGTC.

CDR3: CASSSERDSREETQYF. In DNA form, the CDR3 reads TGTGCCAGCAGCTCGGAGCGGGACAGCAGGGAAGAGACCCAGTACTTC. The chain combines TRBV13 with TRBJ2-5; D may match TRBD1 or TRBD2 (7 bases each). The germline V and J ends were trimmed by 4 bases and 3 bases, with 18 bases remaining between them. The germline V gene encodes CDR1 PRHDT and CDR2 FYEKMQ (reference sequence). The CDR3 has 16 amino acids.

The V and J genes are TRBV9 and TRBJ2-3, with TRBD1 as a possible D gene (5 bases). The CDR3 contains 13 residues. The V gene's germline CDR1 is SGDLS and CDR2 YYNGEE. V gave up 3 bases and J gave up 4 bases, with 9 bases separating them. CDR3 residues: CASSAAGSDTQYF. CDR3 nucleotide sequence: TGTGCCAGCAGCGCCGCAGGGTCAGATACGCAGTATTTT.

V and J are TRBV6-6 and TRBJ1-5, with 9 bases matching TRBD1. J gave up 6 bases and V 4 bases, and 7 bases lay outside the gene matches. Germline lookup yields CDR1 MNHNY and CDR2 SVGAGI (reference sequence). This CDR3 is built from 15 residues. The CDR3 loop reads CASSSQQGALQPQHF. The CDR3 DNA follows: TGTGCCAGCAGTTCACAACAGGGGGCTCTTCAGCCCCAGCATTTT.

This clone was recorded only once. This sequence joins TRBV25-1 and TRBJ1-3; possibly TRBD1 for D (6 bases). V gave up 1 base and J gave up 6 bases, with 16 bases separating them. The CDR3 contains 16 residues. The germline gives CDR1 MGHDK, CDR2 SYGVNS. The CDR3 spells CASSEFGGHQTNTIYF. The CDR3, as DNA: TGTGCCAGCAGTGAATTTGGGGGCCACCAGACAAACACCATATATTTT.

J is TRBJ1-1 and V is TRBV7-9, with D unresolved. Deletions cut 4 bases from V and 0 bases from J, with 12 bases between. The CDR3 extends over 15 amino acids. Germline V lookup: CDR1 SEHNR, CDR2 FQNEAQ (reference sequence). The CDR3 is CASSSPRDLNTEAFF. DNA of the CDR3: TGTGCCAGCAGCTCCCCCCGTGACCTGAACACTGAAGCTTTCTTT.

This clone was seen a single time. V usage is TRBV4-1 and J usage is TRBJ1-5, with a tentative D call TRBD1 (6 bases). CDR1 and CDR2 from the germline V gene are MGHRA and YSYEKL. The CDR3 runs 15 residues. Trimming took 0 bases from V and 7 from J, leaving 13 bases between them. CDR3 nucleotide sequence: TGCGCCAGCAGCCAAGATACAGGGCCTAGCCAGCCCCAGCATTTT. Translation: CASSQDTGPSQPQHF.

The rearrangement links TRBV6-5 to TRBJ2-7; D is undetermined. Germline V gene lookup returns CDR1 MNHEY and CDR2 SVGAGI. Trimming cost V 6 bases and J 7 bases, with 19 bases left between them. The CDR3 contains 14 residues. CDR3 sequence (DNA): TGTGCCAGCAGCCAAACCGGACGCCGGTGGGAGCAGTACGTC. It is translated as CASSQTGRRWEQYV.